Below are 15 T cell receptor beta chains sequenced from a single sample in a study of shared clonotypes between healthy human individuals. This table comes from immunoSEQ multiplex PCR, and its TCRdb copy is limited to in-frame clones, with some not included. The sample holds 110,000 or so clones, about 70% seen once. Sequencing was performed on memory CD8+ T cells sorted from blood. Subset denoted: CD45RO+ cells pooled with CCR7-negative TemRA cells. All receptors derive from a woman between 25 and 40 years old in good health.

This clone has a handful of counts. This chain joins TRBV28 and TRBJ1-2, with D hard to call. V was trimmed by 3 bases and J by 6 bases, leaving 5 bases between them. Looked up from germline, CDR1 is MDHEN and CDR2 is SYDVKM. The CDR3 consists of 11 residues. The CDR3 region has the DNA TGTGCCAGCAGTTTTGTGAATGGCTACACCTTC. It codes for CASSFVNGYTF.

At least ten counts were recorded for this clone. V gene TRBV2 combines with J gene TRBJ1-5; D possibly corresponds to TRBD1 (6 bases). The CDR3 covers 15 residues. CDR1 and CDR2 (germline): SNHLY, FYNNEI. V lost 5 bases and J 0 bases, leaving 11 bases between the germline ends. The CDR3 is CASSKDRDSNQPQHF. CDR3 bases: TGTGCCAGCAGTAAGGACAGAGATAGCAATCAGCCCCAGCATTTT.

CDR3 residues: CASSPRQGNTGELFF. The DNA of the CDR3 is TGTGCCAGCAGTCCCCGACAGGGGAACACCGGGGAGCTGTTTTTT. The chain joins TRBV28 to TRBJ2-2, with 7 bases lining up with TRBD1. The CDR3 covers 15 residues. With V trimmed by 5 bases and J by 1 base, 4 bases remained unmatched. The V gene's germline CDR1 is MDHEN and CDR2 SYDVKM. Full variable domain (remainder filled in from reference TRBV28 and TRBJ2-2): DVKVTQSSRYLVKRTGEKVFLECVQDMDHENMFWYRQDPGLGLRLIYFSYDVKMKEKGDIPEGYSVSREKKERFSLILESASTNQTSMYLCASSPRQGNTGELFFGEGSRLTVL.

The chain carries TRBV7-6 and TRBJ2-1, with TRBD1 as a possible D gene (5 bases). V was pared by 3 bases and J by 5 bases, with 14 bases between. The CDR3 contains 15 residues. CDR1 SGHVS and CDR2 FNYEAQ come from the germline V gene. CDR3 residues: CASSFDSYLNNEQFF. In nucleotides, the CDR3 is TGTGCCAGCAGCTTCGACAGCTACTTGAACAATGAGCAGTTCTTC.

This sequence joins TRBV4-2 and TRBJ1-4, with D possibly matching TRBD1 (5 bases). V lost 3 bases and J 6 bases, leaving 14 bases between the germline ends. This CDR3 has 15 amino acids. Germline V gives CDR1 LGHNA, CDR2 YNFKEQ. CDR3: CASSHAGPGDEKLFF. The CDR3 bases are TGTGCCAGCAGCCATGCCGGGCCGGGGGATGAAAAACTGTTTTTT.

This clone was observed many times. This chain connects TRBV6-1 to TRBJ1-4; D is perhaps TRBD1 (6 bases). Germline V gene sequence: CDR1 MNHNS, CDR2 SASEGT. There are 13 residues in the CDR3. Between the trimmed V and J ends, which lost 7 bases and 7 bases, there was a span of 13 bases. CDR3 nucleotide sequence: TGTGCCAGCAACAGGGCGGAGGCTGAAAAACTGTTTTTT. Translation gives CASNRAEAEKLFF.

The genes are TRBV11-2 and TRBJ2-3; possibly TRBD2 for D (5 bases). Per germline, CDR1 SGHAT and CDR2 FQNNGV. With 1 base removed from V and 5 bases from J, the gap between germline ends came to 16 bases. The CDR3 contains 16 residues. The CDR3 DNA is TGTGCCAGCAGCTTAGTTGGAGGTCCGACCAAAGATACGCAGTATTTT. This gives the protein CASSLVGGPTKDTQYF.

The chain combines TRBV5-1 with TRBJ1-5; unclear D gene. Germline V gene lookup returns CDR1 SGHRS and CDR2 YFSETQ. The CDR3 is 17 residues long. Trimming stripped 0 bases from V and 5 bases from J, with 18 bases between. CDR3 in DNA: TGCGCCAGCAGCTTGGAACCCAGGCTCTTTTTCGATCAGCCCCAGCATTTT. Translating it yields CASSLEPRLFFDQPQHF.

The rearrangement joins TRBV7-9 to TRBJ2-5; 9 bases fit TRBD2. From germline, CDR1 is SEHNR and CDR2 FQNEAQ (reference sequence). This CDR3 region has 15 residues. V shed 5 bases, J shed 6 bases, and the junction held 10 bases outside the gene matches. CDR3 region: CASSPPGAGGQTQYF. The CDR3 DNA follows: TGTGCCAGCAGCCCTCCAGGGGCGGGAGGGCAGACCCAGTACTTC.

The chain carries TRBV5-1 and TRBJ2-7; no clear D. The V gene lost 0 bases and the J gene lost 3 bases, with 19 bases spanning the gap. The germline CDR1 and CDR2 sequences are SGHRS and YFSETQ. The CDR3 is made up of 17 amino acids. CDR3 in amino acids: CASSLAFSARRIYEQYF. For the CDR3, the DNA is TGCGCCAGCAGCTTGGCCTTTTCAGCCCGACGGATCTACGAGCAGTACTTC.

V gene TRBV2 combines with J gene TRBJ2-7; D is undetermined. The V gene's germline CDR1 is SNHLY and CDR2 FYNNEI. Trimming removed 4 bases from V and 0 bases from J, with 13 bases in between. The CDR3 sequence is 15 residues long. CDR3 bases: TGTGCCAGCAGTGGTGCGGTCGATCGCTCCTACGAGCAGTACTTC. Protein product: CASSGAVDRSYEQYF.

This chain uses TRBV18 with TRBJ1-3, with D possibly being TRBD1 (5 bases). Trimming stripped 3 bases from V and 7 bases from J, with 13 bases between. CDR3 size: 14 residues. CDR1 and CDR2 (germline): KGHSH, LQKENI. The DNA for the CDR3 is TGTGCCAGCTCACCCTTTCTACACAGGAACACCATATATTTT. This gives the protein CASSPFLHRNTIYF.

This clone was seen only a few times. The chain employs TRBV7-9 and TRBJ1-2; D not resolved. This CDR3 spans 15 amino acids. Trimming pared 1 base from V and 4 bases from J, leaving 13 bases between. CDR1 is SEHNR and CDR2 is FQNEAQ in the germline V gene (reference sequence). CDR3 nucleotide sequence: TGTGCCAGCAGCTTAGGCCAGCCCGGAGGCTATGGCTACACCTTC. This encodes CASSLGQPGGYGYTF.

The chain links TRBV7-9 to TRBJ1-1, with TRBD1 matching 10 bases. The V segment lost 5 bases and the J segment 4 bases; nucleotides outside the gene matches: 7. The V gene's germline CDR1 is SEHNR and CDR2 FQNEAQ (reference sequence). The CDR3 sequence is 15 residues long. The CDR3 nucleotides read TGTGCCAGCAGCCCTCGGCGGGACAGGGGCACTGAAGCTTTCTTT. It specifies CASSPRRDRGTEAFF.

CDR3 in amino acids: CASSDGTSGAYEQYF. The CDR3 nucleotides read TGTGCCAGCAGTGACGGGACTAGCGGGGCCTACGAGCAGTACTTC. This rearrangement joins TRBV25-1 to TRBJ2-7; 13 nucleotides match TRBD2. This CDR3 is 15 amino acids long. Per germline, CDR1 MGHDK and CDR2 SYGVNS. The V and J ends lost 3 bases and 2 bases, in that order; junction bases with no gene match: 1.